The next 2 T cell receptor beta chains were all read from a single sample in a study of shared clonotypes between healthy human individuals. The repertoire was sequenced with immunoSEQ multiplex PCR; TCRdb's copy has only in-frame clones and lacks some. Here the sample spans millions of clones, approximately 90% being singletons. Material: naive CD4+ T cells sorted from blood. Subset described: CD45RA+ positively selected. These receptor sequences come from a man between 18 and 29 years old in good health.

This chain uses TRBV9 with TRBJ2-5; TRBD2 matches 11 bases. J gave up 2 bases and V 0 bases, and 3 bases lay outside the gene matches. The CDR3 spans 16 residues. Germline V gene data show CDR1 as SGDLS and CDR2 as YYNGEE. The CDR3 loop reads CASSVDSGGAQETQYF. The CDR3 bases are TGTGCCAGCAGCGTAGATAGCGGGGGGGCACAAGAGACCCAGTACTTC.

J is TRBJ2-7 and V is TRBV6-1, with TRBD1 matching 10 bases. The CDR3 length is 15 residues. From germline, CDR1 is MNHNS and CDR2 SASEGT. V gave up 7 bases and J gave up 3 bases; unmatched junction bases: 9. This CDR3 is CASTRDRGTNYEQYF. The CDR3 DNA follows: TGTGCCAGCACCAGGGACAGGGGAACGAACTACGAGCAGTACTTC.